The clone carrying this T cell receptor beta chain was seen only a few times. Its antigen remains unknown. This sample is part of a study of vaccination and CD4 T cells after COVID-19. V gave up 4 bases and J gave up 6 bases; unmatched junction bases: 4. CDR3 length equals 14 residues. Germline loops: CDR1 SEHNR, CDR2 FQNEAQ (reference sequence). Cultured CD4+ T cells had their DNA profiled by the Oncomine TCR Beta short-read assay. Each CDR3 protein is one row after TCRdb ran MiXCR on the PCR reads. In the table there are over 8,000 distinct CDR3 sequences, roughly 69% of which are singletons. Treatment denoted: approximately nine-day PBMC culture with coronavirus spike peptide pools or control peptides (ViraFEST assay). With 8.5 to 10 ug/ml peptide pools and roughly 9.4 IU/ml IL-2, PBMCs were cultured at about 1.9 million per well.

The clonotype originates from a human donor who had recovered from COVID-19. Sequenced: CD4+ T cells from blood, cultured in vitro. The chain joins TRBV7-9 to TRBJ2-3; 10 bases are shared with TRBD2. The CDR3 DNA reads as TGTGCCAGCAGCTCTAGCGGGAGCGGGGATACGCAGTATTTT. Residues: CASSSSGSGDTQYF.